Below, one T cell receptor beta chain is given with its context. The source of the sample is a study of CD8+ T cells in alopecia areata. The sequencing template was cDNA reverse transcribed from extracted RNA. TCRdb keeps only in-frame clones here, not all; method: immunoSEQ multiplex PCR. The sample holds about 150,000 clones, under 60% seen once. Germline values: CDR1 LGHNA, CDR2 YSLEER. The CDR3 extends over 14 amino acids. Between the trimmed V and J ends, which lost 1 base and 2 bases, there was a span of 9 bases. The sequencing used CD8+ T cells sorted from blood, collected at week 0. The source is a human donor with alopecia areata. The chain combines TRBV4-3 with TRBJ2-7; weak D call: TRBD1 (6 bases). The CDR3, as DNA: TGCGCCAGCAGCCAAGGGACAGATACCTACGAGCAGTACTTC. This translates into CASSQGTDTYEQYF.